This T cell receptor beta chain is drawn from a study of T cells in tuberculosis. The repertoire was sequenced with immunoSEQ multiplex PCR; TCRdb's copy has only in-frame clones and lacks some. The sample shows over 30,000 clones, 70% to 90% of them seen only once. In germline, CDR1 is SNHLY, CDR2 FYNNEI. The CDR3 loop spans 14 amino acids. Trimming left V 7 bases short and J 2 bases short, with 14 bases between. The time point denotes: new active TB diagnosis, blood taken before or within 7 days of starting treatment. This receptor was obtained from an adult with tuberculosis. This chain connects TRBV2 to TRBJ1-1, with a tentative D call TRBD1 (6 bases). The sample was PBMCs, taken at tuberculosis diagnosis. Here the CDR3 DNA reads TGTGCCAGCAAGCAGGGGACAACAAACACTGAAGCTTTCTTT. The encoded protein is CASKQGTTNTEAFF.